Reported below is one TCR beta chain. Its antigen is undetermined. The data were obtained in a study of OX40 agonist ivuxolimab in advanced cancers. General study results and limits: Among expanded peripheral T cells, antigen specificity went undetermined. Also present in some nonresponders was a low level of normalized T-cell clonal expansion.

Only in-frame clones appear in the TCRdb table, and some are missing; sequencing was by immunoSEQ multiplex PCR. The repertoire holds tens of thousands of clones, approximately 90% seen once, with more than 0.4% in the top ten. After removal of 4 bases from V and 10 bases from J, the junction contained 9 bases not matched to a gene. The CDR3 sequence is 15 residues long. Germline CDR1 reads SGHAT; CDR2 reads FQNNGV. The TCR was taken from an adult with an advanced solid tumor such as melanoma, head and neck, liver or kidney cancer. The chain is built from TRBV11-2 and TRBJ2-1; 11 bases fit TRBD2. This material consisted of CD4+ or CD8+ T cells sorted from blood, taken in a trial of the OX40 agonist ivuxolimab. Written as DNA, the CDR3 is TGTGCCAGCAGCTGGGAGGGTAGCGGGAGGGGAGAGCAGTTCTTC. This gives the protein CASSWEGSGRGEQFF.